The rows below give T cell receptor beta chains drawn from one sample of a study of CD8+CD57+ T cells in acquired aplastic anemia. MiXCR, applied by TCRdb to the reads, yields one record per CDR3 protein. Seen here are 250,000 to 300,000 distinct CDR3 sequences, around 60% observed once, and the top ten hold 8%. Input material: sorted CD4+, CD8+, or CD8+CD57+ T cells (not recorded which) from PBMCs. The receptors were gathered from a human donor with severe aplastic anemia or a healthy control (not recorded which). Each CDR3 is given with its conserved first and last residue. Fields, in order: V gene, D gene, clone size, J gene, CDR3 length, CDR3 protein, CDR3 DNA. The D gene is left open where the match is weak. Clone size is shown for a subset of rows, as once, few, many or a class of expanded clone.

TRBV28	-	-	TRBJ2-1	14	CASTVSSDHTEQFF	TGTGCCAGCACCGTATCTTCCGATCATACTGAGCAGTTCTTC
TRBV6-5	-	many	TRBJ2-2	17	CASSYSAGGGNTGELFF	TGTGCCAGCAGTTACTCCGCGGGTGGGGGAAACACCGGGGAGCTGTTTTTT
TRBV2	TRBD1	-	TRBJ2-3	14	CAADPGQGDGTQYF	TGTGCTGCCGATCCGGGACAGGGGGACGGTACGCAGTATTTT
TRBV7-4	TRBD2	once	TRBJ2-3	16	CASSSVTTSGGDTQYF	TGTGCCAGCAGCTCCGTCACCACTAGCGGGGGAGATACGCAGTATTTT
TRBV5-5	TRBD1	-	TRBJ1-2	11	CAKAGQVGYTF	TGTGCCAAGGCGGGACAGGTTGGCTACACCTTC
TRBV7-3	TRBD2	-	TRBJ2-2	17	CASSSGLAKRDTGELFF	TGTGCCAGCAGCTCTGGACTAGCCAAGAGGGACACCGGGGAGCTGTTTTTT
TRBV6-5	-	-	TRBJ1-3	12	CASSSVDGTIYF	TGTGCCAGCAGTTCGGTCGACGGCACCATATATTTT
TRBV24-1	-	-	TRBJ1-1	15	CATSDSRIANTEAFF	TGTGCCACCAGTGATTCGCGGATAGCGAACACTGAAGCTTTCTTT
TRBV7-2	-	-	TRBJ2-6	15	CASSPPPLGANVLTF	TGTGCCAGCAGCCCTCCTCCTTTGGGGGCCAACGTCCTGACTTTC
TRBV18	-	-	TRBJ1-1	15	CASSPLDNSNTEAFF	TGTGCCAGCTCACCACTGGACAACTCGAACACTGAAGCTTTCTTT
TRBV11-3	TRBD2	-	TRBJ2-7	15	CASSLASGLSYEQYF	TGTGCCAGCAGCTTAGCTAGCGGCCTCTCCTACGAGCAGTACTTC
TRBV5-1	-	-	TRBJ2-7	13	CASSRDHGVEQYF	TGCGCCAGCAGCCGGGACCATGGTGTTGAGCAGTACTTC
TRBV7-8	TRBD1	many	TRBJ2-5	14	CASSPRGQQETQYF	TGTGCCAGCAGCCCCCGGGGACAGCAAGAGACCCAGTACTTC
TRBV20-1	-	many	TRBJ2-7	14	CSARDGTGWGEQYF	TGCAGTGCTAGAGATGGAACAGGTTGGGGCGAGCAGTACTTC
TRBV13	-	-	TRBJ2-1	15	CASSPRVSSYNEQFF	TGTGCCAGCAGTCCCCGGGTCAGCTCCTACAATGAGCAGTTCTTC
TRBV10-3	-	-	TRBJ1-5	13	CAISETTSEPQHF	TGTGCCATCAGTGAGACTACTAGTGAGCCCCAGCATTTT
TRBV9	-	-	TRBJ2-7	15	CASSVGPDSSYEQYF	TGTGCCAGCAGCGTAGGCCCAGACAGCTCCTACGAGCAGTACTTC
TRBV25-1	-	-	TRBJ1-1	15	CASSPTAGWYTEAFF	TGTGCCAGCAGTCCCACCGCAGGGTGGTACACTGAAGCTTTCTTT
TRBV7-9	-	-	TRBJ1-1	13	CASSYGDGTEAFF	TGTGCCAGCAGCTACGGAGACGGCACTGAAGCTTTCTTT
TRBV19	-	many	TRBJ1-2	17	CASSIGMAGGFAGGYTF	TGTGCCAGTAGTATAGGTATGGCAGGCGGTTTCGCGGGTGGCTACACCTTC
TRBV7-3	-	few	TRBJ2-7	16	CASSPDLGRGTYEQYF	TGTGCCAGCAGCCCGGATCTGGGGCGGGGTACCTACGAGCAGTACTTC
TRBV19	-	-	TRBJ1-1	14	CASSKGRPNTEAFF	TGTGCCAGTAGTAAAGGACGACCGAACACTGAAGCTTTCTTT
TRBV7-3	TRBD2	-	TRBJ2-1	15	CASSRGRGGRNEQFF	TGTGCCAGCAGCCGGGGGCGGGGGGGCCGGAATGAGCAGTTCTTC
TRBV5-1	TRBD1	many	TRBJ1-2	14	CASSLDGGGGGYTF	TGCGCCAGCAGCTTGGATGGAGGGGGCGGTGGCTACACCTTC
TRBV12-3/TRBV12-4	-	many	TRBJ2-3	12	CASSNNFNTQYF	TGTGCCAGCAGTAACAATTTCAATACGCAGTATTTT
TRBV20-1	-	-	TRBJ2-3	16	CSATQGRGGGTDTQYF	TGCAGTGCTACCCAGGGAAGGGGGGGGGGTACAGATACGCAGTATTTT
TRBV6-1	-	-	TRBJ1-1	14	CASTIEGSTTEAFF	TGTGCCAGCACCATCGAGGGCTCCACCACTGAAGCTTTCTTT
TRBV7-9	TRBD2	-	TRBJ2-5	14	CASSRAGEEETQYF	TGTGCCAGCAGCAGAGCGGGGGAGGAAGAGACCCAGTACTTC
TRBV24-1	TRBD1	-	TRBJ2-5	15	CATSEGTGGKETQYF	TGTGCCACCAGTGAGGGGACAGGGGGGAAAGAGACCCAGTACTTC
TRBV7-3	-	-	TRBJ1-1	13	CASSQGRRTEAFF	TGTGCCAGCAGCCAAGGTCGACGAACTGAAGCTTTCTTT
TRBV27	-	-	TRBJ1-2	18	CASKFSGLSGEGPYGYTF	TGTGCCAGCAAATTTTCGGGACTTTCCGGAGAGGGGCCGTATGGCTACACCTTC
TRBV15	TRBD1	-	TRBJ1-2	15	CATSRGGQGNNGYTF	TGTGCCACCAGCAGGGGGGGACAGGGCAACAATGGCTACACCTTC
TRBV4-1	-	-	TRBJ2-7	13	CASSHATGGEQYF	TGCGCCAGCAGCCATGCCACAGGAGGCGAGCAGTACTTC
TRBV11-2	-	-	TRBJ2-3	15	CASRSRTETTDTQYF	TGTGCCAGCAGATCACGGACGGAGACCACAGATACGCAGTATTTT
TRBV7-2	-	-	TRBJ2-7	15	CASSLGSGTAYEQYF	TGTGCCAGCAGCTTGGGTAGCGGAACAGCCTACGAGCAGTACTTC
TRBV6-5	-	-	TRBJ1-1	15	CASSYRIPTDTEAFF	TGTGCCAGCAGTTACAGGATCCCGACGGACACTGAAGCTTTCTTT
TRBV13	TRBD1	-	TRBJ2-7	14	CASSSRKGADEQYF	TGTGCCAGCAGCTCCCGAAAGGGGGCGGACGAGCAGTACTTC
TRBV7-3	TRBD2	-	TRBJ2-3	15	CASSLLAGGPHTQYF	TGTGCCAGCAGCTTATTAGCGGGGGGGCCTCATACGCAGTATTTT
TRBV15	-	once	TRBJ1-6	14	CATSRDMRDSPLHF	TGTGCCACCAGCAGGGATATGAGGGATTCACCCCTCCACTTT
TRBV7-9	-	-	TRBJ2-5	13	CASSLVLQEAQYF	TGTGCCAGCAGCTTAGTCTTGCAGGAGGCCCAGTACTTC
TRBV20-1	-	-	TRBJ2-3	14	CSAREPPTTDTQYF	TGCAGTGCTAGAGAACCTCCTACCACAGATACGCAGTATTTT
TRBV5-1	-	-	TRBJ1-2	13	CASSEGDPSGYTF	TGCGCCAGCAGTGAGGGGGACCCCTCTGGCTACACCTTC
TRBV6-4	TRBD2	many	TRBJ2-1	15	CASSDGGSTSNEQFF	TGTGCCAGCAGCGACGGCGGGAGCACATCCAATGAGCAGTTCTTC
TRBV29-1	-	-	TRBJ1-1	11	CSVETNTEAFF	TGCAGCGTTGAGACGAACACTGAAGCTTTCTTT
TRBV7-2	TRBD1	many	TRBJ2-5	17	CASSALGTGWTVETQYF	TGTGCCAGCAGCGCCCTTGGGACAGGGTGGACGGTGGAGACCCAGTACTTC
TRBV12-3/TRBV12-4	-	-	TRBJ1-5	15	CASSQTPVSNQPQHF	TGTGCCAGCAGCCAAACACCCGTTAGCAATCAGCCCCAGCATTTT
TRBV20-1	-	-	TRBJ1-6	14	CSARADSRESPLHF	TGCAGTGCTAGAGCTGACAGCAGGGAATCACCCCTCCACTTT
TRBV30	TRBD1	many	TRBJ1-2	10	CASDREGYTF	TGTGCCTCGGACAGGGAGGGCTACACCTTC
TRBV7-9	-	-	TRBJ1-5	15	CASSLGTGTNQPQHF	TGTGCCAGCAGCTTAGGAACTGGGACCAATCAGCCCCAGCATTTT
TRBV7-2	-	few	TRBJ2-1	15	CASSSRGGYYNEQFF	TGTGCCAGCAGCTCAAGAGGGGGTTACTACAATGAGCAGTTCTTC
TRBV7-3	TRBD1	-	TRBJ1-4	15	CASSLATGAWEKLFF	TGTGCCAGCAGCTTGGCCACAGGGGCATGGGAAAAACTGTTTTTT
TRBV20-1	-	-	TRBJ2-7	13	CSARIPGRYEQYF	TGCAGTGCTAGGATACCGGGACGGTACGAGCAGTACTTC